This passage covers 32 T cell receptor beta chains from one sample sequenced in a study of blood T cell repertoires in COVID-19. Generated by immunoSEQ multiplex PCR, the TCRdb table keeps only in-frame clones and is missing some. The repertoire includes about 300,000 clones, more than 75% of them detected once, and over 1% sits in the top ten. The sample comprised peripheral blood. The receptors stem from a man in his 70s with acute or convalescent COVID-19.

This chain links TRBV28 with TRBJ2-5, with TRBD2 matching 8 bases. The CDR3 sequence is 13 residues long. Germline V gene lookup returns CDR1 MDHEN and CDR2 SYDVKM. V gave up 4 bases and J gave up 4 bases; unmatched junction bases: 2. The CDR3 bases are TGTGCCAGCAGTTCGACTAGCGTAGAGACCCAGTACTTC. Residues: CASSSTSVETQYF.

The rearrangement joins TRBV20-1 to TRBJ1-2; TRBD1 aligns across 8 bases. V was clipped by 3 bases and J by 7 bases; unmatched bases: 7. CDR3 size: 13 residues. Germline-derived CDR1 and CDR2 are DFQATT and SNEGSKA (reference sequence). The CDR3 sequence: CSASKLTGAGYTF. DNA for the CDR3: TGCAGTGCTAGTAAACTGACAGGGGCTGGCTACACCTTC.

The chain uses TRBV10-2 and TRBJ2-1, with 13 bases lining up with TRBD2. V was pared by 0 bases and J by 8 bases, with 4 bases of the junction left unmatched. Germline-derived CDR1 and CDR2 are WSHSY and SAAADI. This CDR3 comprises 16 residues. CDR3 nucleotide sequence: TGCGCCAGCAGTGAGTCGACTAGCGGGGGGCGTGATGAGCAGTTCTTC. Translation: CASSESTSGGRDEQFF.

J is TRBJ2-7 and V is TRBV11-2; 9 positions agree with TRBD1. V dropped 2 bases and J dropped 4; count of bases not matched to a gene: 12. Germline V gives CDR1 SGHAT, CDR2 FQNNGV. The CDR3 length is 17 residues. The chain's CDR3 is CASSLRRPGQGLYEQYF. For the CDR3, the DNA is TGTGCCAGCAGCTTAAGACGGCCGGGACAGGGACTATACGAGCAGTACTTC.

This clone has only one observation. This rearrangement joins TRBV6-6 to TRBJ1-3; D remains unclear. Germline-derived CDR1 and CDR2 are MNHNY and SVGAGI (reference sequence). The CDR3 is made up of 14 amino acids. The V gene lost 2 bases and the J gene lost 3 bases, with 8 bases spanning the gap. The chain's CDR3 is CASSYGQVGNTIYF. In DNA, the CDR3 is TGTGCCAGCAGTTACGGGCAGGTTGGAAACACCATATATTTT.

This chain connects TRBV28 to TRBJ1-1; 7 nucleotides line up with TRBD1. Germline lookup yields CDR1 MDHEN and CDR2 SYDVKM. V lost 5 bases, J lost 2 bases, and 17 bases stayed unmatched. The CDR3 contains 18 residues. The CDR3 region is CASSAPGQRISSNTEAFF. The CDR3 DNA follows: TGTGCCAGCAGTGCCCCGGGACAGCGTATTAGTAGCAACACTGAAGCTTTCTTT.

V and J are TRBV5-8 and TRBJ1-6; D not resolved. Germline lookup yields CDR1 SGHTS and CDR2 YDEGEE. The CDR3 has 13 amino acids. V was clipped by 3 bases and J by 7 bases, with 8 bases between them. The CDR3 region is CASSYQRNSPLHF. DNA for the CDR3: TGTGCCAGCAGCTATCAGCGCAATTCACCCCTCCACTTT.

The table lists this clone with a few counts. The rearrangement uses TRBV2 and TRBJ2-7, with 9 bases fitting TRBD1. The CDR3 totals 14 residues. J was trimmed by 1 base and V by 7 bases; bases with no gene match: 5. Germline V gene lookup returns CDR1 SNHLY and CDR2 FYNNEI. The CDR3 sequence is CASTLTGGSYEQYF. The CDR3 DNA reads TGTGCCAGCACTTTGACAGGGGGATCCTACGAGCAGTACTTC.

This chain links TRBV9 with TRBJ2-2; D remains ambiguous. Trimming took off 0 bases at V and 2 bases at J, with 8 bases between the two ends. The germline CDR1 and CDR2 sequences are SGDLS and YYNGEE. The CDR3 totals 15 residues. The CDR3 spells CASSVAPSNTGELFF. The DNA of the CDR3 is TGTGCCAGCAGCGTAGCCCCATCCAACACCGGGGAGCTGTTTTTT.

The chain couples TRBV5-1 to TRBJ1-1, with a possible D match to TRBD1 (5 bases). Germline CDR1 is SGHRS and CDR2 is YFSETQ. The CDR3 has 15 residues. Trimming removed 4 bases at V and 5 bases at J, with 18 bases between. CDR3 sequence (DNA): TGCGCCAGCAGCCAAAATGGGGGGAGTGGGACTGAAGCTTTCTTT. Translated, it gives CASSQNGGSGTEAFF.

The V and J genes are TRBV3-1 (or the pseudogene TRBV3-2) and TRBJ1-1; D is unclear. Trimming cost V 2 bases and J 3 bases, with 7 bases left between them. The CDR3 is 13 amino acids. The germline V gene has CDR1 LGHDT and CDR2 YNNKEL (reference sequence). The CDR3 protein is CASSQLADTEAFF. DNA for the CDR3: TGTGCCAGCAGCCAATTAGCGGACACTGAAGCTTTCTTT.

This sequence joins TRBV5-1 and TRBJ1-1; TRBD1 matches 11 bases. This CDR3 comprises 14 residues. Per germline, CDR1 SGHRS and CDR2 YFSETQ. V shed 4 bases, J shed 5 bases, and the junction held 4 bases outside the gene matches. The CDR3 nucleotides are TGCGCCAGCAGCCCGGACAGGGGGCTGACTGAAGCTTTCTTT. This codes for CASSPDRGLTEAFF.

V is TRBV5-4 and J is TRBJ1-1, with D tentatively TRBD1 (5 bases). The V gene's germline CDR1 is SGHNT and CDR2 YYREEE (reference sequence). V lost 1 base and J 2 bases, leaving 18 bases between the germline ends. The CDR3 is 17 residues long. The CDR3 protein is CASSLLTVNTRNTEAFF. In DNA form, the CDR3 reads TGTGCCAGCAGCTTGCTGACAGTCAACACCCGAAACACTGAAGCTTTCTTT.

The CDR3: CATNRGTNEKLFF. The CDR3 nucleotides are TGTGCCACTAACAGGGGAACTAATGAAAAACTGTTTTTT. The chain employs TRBV19 and TRBJ1-4; 7 bases are a match to TRBD1. CDR1 is LNHDA and CDR2 is SQIVND in the germline V gene (reference sequence). The CDR3 runs to 13 residues. V gave up 10 bases and J gave up 1 base; unmatched junction bases: 3.

This chain uses TRBV5-4 with TRBJ2-3, with D tentatively TRBD2 (6 bases). The ends were cut back, 3 bases at V and 4 bases at J, with 9 bases in the middle. CDR3 length: 13 residues. Germline CDR1 SGHNT, CDR2 YYREEE (reference sequence). CDR3 in amino acids: CASSSPGADTQYF. The CDR3 region has the DNA TGTGCCAGCAGCTCCCCGGGAGCAGATACGCAGTATTTT.

The V gene is TRBV14, the J gene TRBJ2-4; weak D call: TRBD1 (7 bases). Trimming cost V 3 bases and J 5 bases, with 14 bases left between them. Germline V gene lookup returns CDR1 SGHDN and CDR2 FVKESK. This CDR3 contains 15 residues. The CDR3 DNA reads TGTGCCAGCAGCCAGAGGGGAGGACAGGAAAACATTCAGTACTTC. Its protein is CASSQRGGQENIQYF. The full variable domain, with the rest looked up from reference TRBV14 and TRBJ2-4, is EAGVTQFPSHSVIEKGQTVTLRCDPISGHDNLYWYRRVMGKEIKFLLHFVKESKQDESGMPNNRFLAERTGGTYSTLKVQPAELEDSGVYFCASSQRGGQENIQYFGAGTRLSVL.

The V call is TRBV5-1, the J call TRBJ1-1; D is perhaps TRBD1 (5 bases). The germline V and J ends were trimmed by 4 bases and 4 bases, with 14 bases remaining between them. The CDR3 is 14 amino acids. Germline CDR1 SGHRS, CDR2 YFSETQ. This CDR3 reads CASSQIQGGTEAFF. The CDR3 nucleotides are TGCGCCAGCAGCCAGATCCAGGGAGGCACTGAAGCTTTCTTT.

The gene calls are TRBV6-5 and TRBJ2-5; TRBD1 matches 7 bases. Germline CDR1 and CDR2: MNHEY and SVGAGI. The CDR3 runs to 14 residues. J lost 2 bases, V lost 5 bases, and 5 bases had no gene match. The CDR3 loop reads CASSTGQVQETQYF. CDR3 DNA: TGTGCCAGCAGTACTGGACAGGTTCAAGAGACCCAGTACTTC.

V is TRBV28 and J is TRBJ2-1; 8 bases agree with TRBD1. This CDR3 is built from 15 residues. Trimming at V came to 6 bases and at J to 7 bases, leaving 11 bases not matched to a gene. From germline, CDR1 is MDHEN and CDR2 SYDVKM. The CDR3 region is CASSRQGLERNEQFF. The CDR3 nucleotides are TGTGCCAGCAGCCGACAGGGGCTGGAGAGGAATGAGCAGTTCTTC.

The V and J genes are TRBV7-2 and TRBJ2-7; TRBD1 matches at 7 bases. The CDR3 is 14 amino acids. Germline V gene lookup returns CDR1 SGHTA and CDR2 FQGNSA. The V segment lost 0 bases and the J segment 4 bases; nucleotides outside the gene matches: 3. DNA of the CDR3: TGTGCCAGCAGCTTAGCAGGGGGCATGTACGAGCAGTACTTC. It encodes CASSLAGGMYEQYF. Variable domain in full (rest from reference TRBV7-2 and TRBJ2-7): GAGVSQSPSNKVTEKGKDVELRCDPISGHTALYWYRQSLGQGLEFLIYFQGNSAPDKSGLPSDRFSAERTGGSVSTLTIQRTQQEDSAVYLCASSLAGGMYEQYFGPGTRLTVT.

This clone was counted at least ten times. This sequence joins TRBV6-2 or TRBV6-3 and TRBJ2-6; the D is unclear. Deletions cut 5 bases from V and 0 bases from J, with 5 bases between. The CDR3 length is 14 residues. Germline V gene lookup returns CDR1 MNHEY and CDR2 SVGEGT. The CDR3 spells CASSQDSGANVLTF. As DNA, the CDR3 is TGTGCCAGCAGTCAGGACTCTGGGGCCAACGTCCTGACTTTC.

The CDR3 here is CASSDTGQRRWHF. In DNA, the CDR3 is TGTGCCAGCAGTGATACTGGACAGAGGAGGTGGCATTTT. The V and J genes are TRBV2 and TRBJ1-5; D possibly corresponds to TRBD1 (6 bases). With 3 bases removed from V and 15 bases from J, the gap between germline ends came to 18 bases. Germline V gene lookup returns CDR1 SNHLY and CDR2 FYNNEI. This CDR3 has 13 residues.

The chain couples TRBV5-4 to TRBJ2-2; TRBD2 aligns across 7 bases. V shed 4 bases and J 5 bases; nucleotides not matched to a gene: 5. The CDR3 runs to 14 residues. Germline CDR1 and CDR2: SGHNT and YYREEE (reference sequence). This CDR3 reads CASSPGGGTGELFF. The CDR3 nucleotides are TGTGCCAGCAGCCCTGGCGGGGGTACCGGGGAGCTGTTTTTT.

J is TRBJ2-5 and V is TRBV5-6; TRBD2 agrees at 8 bases. Trimming removed 1 base from V and 5 bases from J; junction bases left unmatched: 4. CDR1 is SGHDT and CDR2 is YYEEEE in the germline V gene. The length of the CDR3 is 14 residues. CDR3: CASSLLAGGETQYF. The CDR3 nucleotides read TGTGCCAGCAGCTTGCTCGCGGGGGGTGAGACCCAGTACTTC.

The genes are TRBV7-3 and TRBJ2-3; no clear D. The germline V gene encodes CDR1 SGHTA and CDR2 FQGTGA. V shed 0 bases and J shed 6 bases, with 10 bases lying between them. CDR3 length: 14 amino acids. CDR3 coding DNA: TGTGCCAGCAGCTTAACGGGCCGCGCTGATACGCAGTATTTT. This translates into CASSLTGRADTQYF.

The chain joins TRBV2 to TRBJ2-5, with TRBD1 matching over 7 bases. Germline values: CDR1 SNHLY, CDR2 FYNNEI. Trimming took 5 bases from V and 2 from J; bases not matched to a gene: 2. CDR3 size: 13 residues. CDR3 in DNA: TGTGCCAGCAGTACGGGACAGCAAGAGACCCAGTACTTC. It codes for CASSTGQQETQYF.

V usage is TRBV2 and J usage is TRBJ1-4; 8 bases are shared with TRBD1. CDR3 length equals 14 residues. The V gene's germline CDR1 is SNHLY and CDR2 FYNNEI. V was pared by 4 bases and J by 8 bases, with 6 bases of the junction left unmatched. Here the CDR3 DNA reads TGTGCCAGCAGTGGGACAGGGCGGGACGAAAAACTGTTTTTT. It yields the protein CASSGTGRDEKLFF.

J is TRBJ2-3 and V is TRBV7-2; D unresolved. The CDR3 runs 14 residues. The germline V and J ends were trimmed by 3 bases and 3 bases, with 10 bases remaining between them. CDR1 and CDR2 from the germline V gene are SGHTA and FQGNSA. CDR3 DNA sequence: TGTGCCAGCAGCTTGAACACCCTGACAGATACGCAGTATTTT. Protein product: CASSLNTLTDTQYF. The full variable domain, in which reference TRBV7-2 and TRBJ2-3 provide the parts outside the CDR3, is GAGVSQSPSNKVTEKGKDVELRCDPISGHTALYWYRQSLGQGLEFLIYFQGNSAPDKSGLPSDRFSAERTGGSVSTLTIQRTQQEDSAVYLCASSLNTLTDTQYFGPGTRLTVL.

Worth noting for this clone: Other DNA sequences in this sample translate to the same CDR3. The V gene is TRBV6-5, the J gene TRBJ1-2; D is perhaps TRBD1 (6 bases). Trimming left V 6 bases short and J 2 bases short, with 10 bases between. Germline CDR1 is MNHEY and CDR2 is SVGAGI. This CDR3 contains 13 residues. The CDR3 DNA sequence: TGTGCCAGCAGCCGAACAGGGAACTATGGCTACACCTTC. Translated, it gives CASSRTGNYGYTF.

The rearrangement joins TRBV2 to TRBJ1-3; possible D gene TRBD1, 6 bases. This CDR3 spans 13 amino acids. V lost 8 bases to trimming and J lost 2 bases, with 10 bases between them. In germline, CDR1 is SNHLY, CDR2 FYNNEI. CDR3 loop: CASLGGPGNTIYF. The CDR3 coding sequence is TGTGCCAGCCTAGGGGGTCCTGGAAACACCATATATTTT.

V usage is TRBV6-2 or TRBV6-3 and J usage is TRBJ1-1; 9 positions match TRBD1. The V segment lost 4 bases and the J segment 3 bases; nucleotides outside the gene matches: 12. The CDR3 covers 17 residues. CDR1 is MNHEY and CDR2 is SVGEGT in the germline V gene. The CDR3 sequence: CASSFPRPGQGDTEAFF. For the CDR3, the DNA is TGTGCCAGCAGTTTCCCCCGGCCGGGACAGGGAGACACTGAAGCTTTCTTT.

V is TRBV18 and J is TRBJ1-5, with 10 bases that match TRBD1. Germline CDR1 is KGHSH and CDR2 is LQKENI. V was pared by 2 bases and J by 4 bases, with 5 bases of the junction left unmatched. The CDR3 totals 16 residues. Written as DNA, the CDR3 is TGTGCCAGCTCACCAGCTGGACAGGGGGGAAATCAGCCCCAGCATTTT. Its translation: CASSPAGQGGNQPQHF.